The 14 T cell receptor beta chains in this list originate from one sample, sequenced in a study of CD8+ T cells in alopecia areata. RNA, once extracted, was reverse transcribed into cDNA for use as the sequencing template. Clones were read by immunoSEQ multiplex PCR, and TCRdb kept only the in-frame ones, dropping some. The table has fewer than 40,000 clones, 55% seen once. The sequenced material came from NKG2D-high CD8+ T cells sorted from blood. All receptors derive from a human donor with alopecia areata.

This clone was observed a few times. This chain uses TRBV7-9 with TRBJ1-1; weak D call: TRBD1 (5 bases). CDR1 SEHNR and CDR2 FQNEAQ come from the germline V gene (reference sequence). V dropped 2 bases and J dropped 3 bases, with 13 bases sitting between them. The CDR3 consists of 15 residues. The DNA of the CDR3 is TGTGCCAGCAGCTTACGGCAGGGCGTCGACACTGAAGCTTTCTTT. Translating gives CASSLRQGVDTEAFF.

The chain carries TRBV29-1 and TRBJ1-2, with D possibly matching TRBD1 (5 bases). V lost 8 bases and J 3 bases, leaving 16 bases between the germline ends. CDR1 and CDR2 from the germline V gene are SQVTM and ANQGSEA. The CDR3 runs to 13 residues. DNA of the CDR3: TGCAGCCTAAGGGGTTCCGGGGACTATGGCTACACCTTC. It encodes CSLRGSGDYGYTF.

This clone was seen just once. The chain recombines TRBV28 with TRBJ2-2; the D is unclear. V was shortened by 2 bases and J by 4 bases, with 8 bases between the two germline ends. There are 14 residues in the CDR3. From germline, CDR1 is MDHEN and CDR2 SYDVKM. The CDR3 DNA reads as TGTGCCAGCAGTTTAGCCTACACCACCGGGGAGCTGTTTTTT. This gives the protein CASSLAYTTGELFF.

The rearrangement uses TRBV4-3 and TRBJ1-1, with 7 bases that match TRBD1. The germline V gene encodes CDR1 LGHNA and CDR2 YSLEER. With 4 bases clipped from V and 8 bases from J, the junction kept 13 bases outside the gene matches. The CDR3 is made up of 15 amino acids. CDR3 DNA: TGCGCCAGCAGCCCAAAGGTATTAGACAGGGAAGAAGCTTTCTTT. This sequence encodes CASSPKVLDREEAFF.

This clone was observed a few times. The rearrangement uses TRBV18 and TRBJ1-4; TRBD1 might be the D (6 bases). V was trimmed by 4 bases and J by 8 bases, leaving 14 bases between them. This CDR3 is 14 amino acids long. CDR1 KGHSH and CDR2 LQKENI come from the germline V gene. CDR3 region: CASSRTGLREKLFF. CDR3 DNA: TGTGCCAGCTCACGTACAGGGTTACGGGAAAAACTGTTTTTT.

The rearrangement joins TRBV28 to TRBJ1-1; no clear D gene. The CDR3 has 11 amino acids. The V end was cut by 5 bases, the J end by 3 bases, with 4 bases between. From germline, CDR1 is MDHEN and CDR2 SYDVKM. This CDR3 is CASSPHTEAFF. The CDR3 bases are TGTGCCAGCAGTCCTCACACTGAAGCTTTCTTT.

The chain recombines TRBV27 with TRBJ2-7; possibly TRBD1 for D (5 bases). The V gene lost 3 bases and the J gene lost 2 bases, with 11 bases spanning the gap. This CDR3 comprises 14 residues. Germline loops: CDR1 MNHEY, CDR2 SMNVEV (reference sequence). CDR3 DNA: TGTGCCAGCAGTTTCTCGGCAGGGACCTACGAGCAGTACTTC. This encodes CASSFSAGTYEQYF.

This chain connects TRBV27 to TRBJ2-1; D not certain. From germline, CDR1 is MNHEY and CDR2 SMNVEV (reference sequence). The CDR3 has 13 residues. Trimming removed 2 bases from V and 5 bases from J, with 7 bases in between. CDR3: CASSLRGNNEQFF. CDR3 nucleotides: TGTGCCAGCAGTTTACGCGGAAACAATGAGCAGTTCTTC.

The V and J genes are TRBV14 and TRBJ2-7; D not certain. Trimming cost V 0 bases and J 4 bases, with 7 bases left between them. CDR1 is SGHDN, CDR2 FVKESK, per germline. The CDR3 extends over 13 amino acids. The CDR3, as DNA: TGTGCCAGCAGCCAAGAGACACCGTACGAGCAGTACTTC. Its protein product is CASSQETPYEQYF. Based on the CDR3 plus reference TRBV14 and TRBJ2-7, the full variable domain is EAGVTQFPSHSVIEKGQTVTLRCDPISGHDNLYWYRRVMGKEIKFLLHFVKESKQDESGMPNNRFLAERTGGTYSTLKVQPAELEDSGVYFCASSQETPYEQYFGPGTRLTVT.

The chain recombines TRBV7-2 with TRBJ2-7; D is ambiguous. V dropped 3 bases and J dropped 2 bases, with 17 bases sitting between them. CDR3 length equals 16 residues. Per the germline V gene, CDR1 is SGHTA and CDR2 is FQGNSA. The CDR3 protein is CASSFPVSTPTYEQYF. For the CDR3, the DNA is TGTGCCAGCAGCTTCCCGGTGTCGACCCCGACCTACGAGCAGTACTTC.

The genes are TRBV4-1 and TRBJ2-7, with 11 bases fitting TRBD2. The length of the CDR3 is 16 residues. V dropped 3 bases and J dropped 1; count of bases not matched to a gene: 5. Germline loops: CDR1 MGHRA, CDR2 YSYEKL. CDR3 protein: CASSHLSGGASYEQYF. The CDR3 DNA is TGCGCCAGCAGCCACCTTAGCGGGGGGGCTTCCTACGAGCAGTACTTC.

V usage is TRBV7-6 and J usage is TRBJ2-2; D is unclear. The germline V and J ends were trimmed by 2 bases and 5 bases, with 12 bases remaining between them. The CDR3 consists of 15 residues. The V gene's germline CDR1 is SGHVS and CDR2 FNYEAQ. CDR3 in amino acids: CASSLRRGRTGELFF. In DNA form, the CDR3 reads TGTGCCAGCAGCTTAAGACGAGGTCGAACCGGGGAGCTGTTTTTT.

The chain uses TRBV29-1 and TRBJ1-2; D uncertain. The CDR3 runs to 11 residues. Per germline, CDR1 SQVTM and CDR2 ANQGSEA. V was shortened by 4 bases and J by 8 bases, with 11 bases between the two germline ends. This CDR3 is CSVVVRSGYTF. The CDR3 DNA follows: TGCAGCGTTGTCGTCAGGAGCGGCTACACCTTC.

The CDR3 nucleotides are TGTGCCAGTAGTAGGCAGGGGAGCTCCTACGAGCAGTACTTC. Translation gives CASSRQGSSYEQYF. J is TRBJ2-7 and V is TRBV19, with a weak D call TRBD1 (6 bases). Deletions cut 4 bases from V and 0 bases from J, with 10 bases between. Germline CDR1 is LNHDA and CDR2 is SQIVND (reference sequence). The CDR3 has 14 residues.